Each of the 7 T cell receptor beta chains below was sequenced from the same sample in a study of cytomegalovirus exposure and HLA in healthy donors. Profiled with immunoSEQ multiplex PCR; TCRdb holds only in-frame clones, not every one. The profile shows some 120,000 clones, around 90% of them singletons. What was sequenced was PBMCs. Receptor source: a woman between 18 and 29 years old in good health and CMV-seronegative.

This chain links TRBV13 with TRBJ2-7; D is perhaps TRBD1 (5 bases). There are 14 residues in the CDR3. The germline gives CDR1 PRHDT, CDR2 FYEKMQ (reference sequence). V lost 0 bases and J 2 bases, leaving 8 bases between the germline ends. CDR3 DNA: TGTGCCAGCAGCTTAGGTCAGGGCCCCTACGAGCAGTACTTC. Its protein product is CASSLGQGPYEQYF.

In its sample, this clone was seen a few times. The CDR3 is CASSGTGISEQYF. DNA for the CDR3: TGCGCCAGCAGCGGGACAGGGATCTCCGAGCAGTACTTC. The chain couples TRBV5-1 to TRBJ2-7, with 9 bases lining up with TRBD1. The V and J ends lost 4 bases and 6 bases, in that order; junction bases with no gene match: 5. Germline V gene lookup returns CDR1 SGHRS and CDR2 YFSETQ. This CDR3 contains 13 residues.

The chain recombines TRBV19 with TRBJ1-2; TRBD1 matches 7 bases. Germline CDR1 reads LNHDA; CDR2 reads SQIVND (reference sequence). This CDR3 contains 14 residues. The V gene end was trimmed by 5 bases and the J gene end by 4 bases; junction bases not matched to a gene: 7. CDR3 sequence reads: CASSPGTVIYGYTF. The CDR3 region has the DNA TGTGCCAGTAGTCCCGGGACAGTGATCTATGGCTACACCTTC.

The rearrangement joins TRBV28 to TRBJ1-1; D unresolved. V shed 2 bases and J shed 2 bases, with 6 bases lying between them. The CDR3 covers 13 residues. The germline V gene encodes CDR1 MDHEN and CDR2 SYDVKM. The DNA of the CDR3 is TGTGCCAGCAGTTTACCCCATAACACTGAAGCTTTCTTT. Its translation: CASSLPHNTEAFF. Complete variable domain (other parts from reference TRBV28 and TRBJ1-1): DVKVTQSSRYLVKRTGEKVFLECVQDMDHENMFWYRQDPGLGLRLIYFSYDVKMKEKGDIPEGYSVSREKKERFSLILESASTNQTSMYLCASSLPHNTEAFFGQGTRLTVV.

J is TRBJ2-1 and V is TRBV9; D gene uncertain. V was pared by 3 bases and J by 7 bases, with 8 bases between. CDR3 length: 12 amino acids. The germline gives CDR1 SGDLS, CDR2 YYNGEE. This CDR3 is CASSGRRNEQFF. DNA of the CDR3: TGTGCCAGCAGCGGAAGGAGAAATGAGCAGTTCTTC.

The chain recombines TRBV9 with TRBJ2-7; TRBD1 is a possible D gene (7 bases). Trimming stripped 4 bases from V and 7 bases from J, with 27 bases between. Germline loops: CDR1 SGDLS, CDR2 YYNGEE. The CDR3 has 17 residues. The CDR3 DNA reads as TGTGCCAGCAGCCCAACTCACAGGGGCGGGAATGTGAGGGAGCAGTACTTC. This sequence encodes CASSPTHRGGNVREQYF.

The chain carries TRBV13 and TRBJ1-3; D unresolved. V dropped 5 bases and J dropped 1 base, with 9 bases sitting between them. The CDR3 totals 14 residues. Germline-derived CDR1 and CDR2 are PRHDT and FYEKMQ (reference sequence). DNA of the CDR3: TGTGCCAGCAGCCGCGGTGGGTCTGGAAACACCATATATTTT. This gives the protein CASSRGGSGNTIYF.